The present entry profiles one T cell receptor beta chain with its context. Its matching antigen is unknown. TCRdb re-derived calls from the reads in MiXCR, one entry per CDR3 protein. The repertoire holds approximately 990,000 distinct CDR3 sequences, less than 35% seen once, with around an eighth in the top ten. This sample is drawn from a study of T cell repertoires in cytomegalovirus infection. Study-wide background: Well-studied HLA-B-restricted CMV epitopes were used in the study alongside recently identified HLA-C-restricted ones. Both a matching HLA type and CMV infection were indicated by public TCR beta signatures. Study outcomes and limitations: Frequencies of public TCR beta families were cumulated, and this identified carriers of CMV plus the relevant HLA. The ex vivo response was dominated by HLA-C-restricted CMV-specific TCR beta clonotypes.

CDR1 and CDR2 from the germline V gene are LNHNV and YYDKDF (reference sequence). Trimming at V came to 5 bases and at J to 3 bases, leaving 9 bases not matched to a gene. The CDR3 has 17 amino acids. V and J are TRBV15 and TRBJ2-3; 12 positions agree with TRBD1. This clonotype was obtained from a human donor in good health (CMV status not recorded). Some clones in this sample may be carry-over from other donors' samples. Here the sequenced sample was cultured CD8+ T cells from PBMCs, taken from culture after CMV antigen stimulation. CDR3 DNA sequence: TGTGCCACCAGCGACCCACCGGGACAGGGGGCAACAGATACGCAGTATTTT. As protein: CATSDPPGQGATDTQYF.